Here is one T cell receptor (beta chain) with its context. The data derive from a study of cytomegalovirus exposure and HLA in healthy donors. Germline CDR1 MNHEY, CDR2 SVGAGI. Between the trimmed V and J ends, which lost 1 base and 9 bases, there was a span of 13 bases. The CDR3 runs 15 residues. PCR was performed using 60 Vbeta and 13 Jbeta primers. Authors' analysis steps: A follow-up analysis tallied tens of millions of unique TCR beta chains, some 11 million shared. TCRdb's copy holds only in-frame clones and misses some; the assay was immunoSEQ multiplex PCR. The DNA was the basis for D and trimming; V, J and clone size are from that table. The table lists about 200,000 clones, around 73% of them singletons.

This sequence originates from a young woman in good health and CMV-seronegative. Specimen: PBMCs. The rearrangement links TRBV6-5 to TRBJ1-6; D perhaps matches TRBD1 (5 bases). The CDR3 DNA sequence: TGTGCCAGCAGTTACTATCCGGACATCGGTTCACCCCTCCACTTT. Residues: CASSYYPDIGSPLHF.